This T cell receptor beta chain was identified during a study of cytomegalovirus exposure and HLA in healthy donors. Study-level points and caveats: The study flagged some 170 TCR beta chains as cytomegalovirus-associated. Reported results showed that the classifier diagnosed cytomegalovirus status with high specificity and sensitivity. In vitro checks showed that three CMV-associated chains really do target CMV antigens. Many donors carried some public TCRs, although rarity characterized most TCR sequences.

About this clone: Its target is unknown. Other DNA sequences in the sample encode the same CDR3.

CDR1 is SGDLS, CDR2 YYNGEE, per germline. The CDR3 runs 14 residues. Trimming took 0 bases from V and 3 from J, leaving 7 bases between them. Profiled with immunoSEQ multiplex PCR; TCRdb holds only in-frame clones, not every one. The sample carries 110,000 or so clones, 88% recorded once. The sample was PBMCs. The chain joins TRBV9 to TRBJ1-5, with D unresolved. The TCR comes from a young woman in good health and CMV-seronegative. For the CDR3, the DNA is TGTGCCAGCAGCGTAGGCACGGTCAATCAGCCCCAGCATTTT. Translated, it gives CASSVGTVNQPQHF.